This T cell receptor (beta chain) appears in the sequencing data of a study of blood T cell repertoires in COVID-19. Per the original methods: From reference gene primer amplification, estimates of nucleated cell counts were derived. Repertoires were generated with immunoSEQ multiplex PCR, while TCRdb's copy carries only in-frame clones and drops some. That table furnishes V, J and clone size, whereas the DNA furnished D and trimming. The sample lists around 150,000 clones; roughly 90% were seen once. The receptor was derived from a man aged 18 to 35 with acute or convalescent COVID-19. The material sequenced was peripheral blood.

The CDR3 DNA follows: TGTGCCAGCAGTGAAGGACTAGCGGGACCCCAAGAGACCCAGTACTTC. Translating it yields CASSEGLAGPQETQYF. V usage is TRBV25-1 and J usage is TRBJ2-5, with TRBD2 matching 12 bases. CDR1 MGHDK and CDR2 SYGVNS come from the germline V gene. The CDR3 has 16 amino acids. V lost 2 bases to trimming and J lost 1 base; unmatched junction nucleotides: 2. Full variable domain (missing parts from reference TRBV25-1 and TRBJ2-5): EADIYQTPRYLVIGTGKKITLECSQTMGHDKMYWYQQDPGMELHLIHYSYGVNSTEKGDLSSESTVSRIRTEHFPLTLESARPSHTSQYLCASSEGLAGPQETQYFGPGTRLLVL.